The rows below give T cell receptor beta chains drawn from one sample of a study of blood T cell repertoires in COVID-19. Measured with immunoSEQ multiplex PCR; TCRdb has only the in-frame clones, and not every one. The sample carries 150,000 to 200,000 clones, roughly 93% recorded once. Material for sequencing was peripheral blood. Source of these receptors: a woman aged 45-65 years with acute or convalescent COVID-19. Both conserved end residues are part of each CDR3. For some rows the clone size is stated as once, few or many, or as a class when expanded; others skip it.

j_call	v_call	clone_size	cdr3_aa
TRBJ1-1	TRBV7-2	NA	CASSAGGANTEAFF
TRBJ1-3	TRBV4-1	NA	CASSQDKSIAGLSGNTIYF
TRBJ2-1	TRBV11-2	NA	CASSPLAPGITYNEQFF
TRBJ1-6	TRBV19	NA	CASSEGLTYNSPLHF
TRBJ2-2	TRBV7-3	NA	CASALSWAGSNTGELFF
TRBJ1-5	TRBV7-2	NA	CASSVDNARQPQHF
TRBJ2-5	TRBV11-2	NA	CASSPGTGETQYF
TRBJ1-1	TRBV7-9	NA	CASSLALQGNTEAFF
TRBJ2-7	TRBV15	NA	CATSRGTGQRLYF
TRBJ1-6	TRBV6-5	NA	CASSSLTGANSPLHF
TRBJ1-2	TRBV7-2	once	CASSQNQGGYGYTF
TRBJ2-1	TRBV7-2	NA	CASSLDRSSYNEQFF
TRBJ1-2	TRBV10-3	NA	CAISDSVNYGYTF
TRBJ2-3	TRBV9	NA	CASSVLAGGTDTQYF
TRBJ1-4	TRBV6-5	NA	CASSYSQTGDEKLFF
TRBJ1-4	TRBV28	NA	CASSLGTGSVATNEKLFF
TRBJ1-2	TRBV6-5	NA	CASRPIGTDYGYTF
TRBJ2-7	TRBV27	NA	CASSPGIFYEQYF
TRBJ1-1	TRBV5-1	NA	CASTLEGPSNTEAFF
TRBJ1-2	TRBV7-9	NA	CASNGQGYGYTF
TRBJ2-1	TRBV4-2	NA	CASSHPMGLAGGHSYNEQFF
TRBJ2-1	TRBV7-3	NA	CASSPGKRGQGMGNEQFF
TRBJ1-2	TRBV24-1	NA	CATSGSRDKSIHGYTF
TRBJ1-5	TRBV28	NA	CASSLLGVGGVGQPQHF
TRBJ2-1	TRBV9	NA	CASSVSSGENNEQFF
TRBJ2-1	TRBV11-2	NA	CASSSRAGGGNEQFF
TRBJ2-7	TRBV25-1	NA	CASSPTGHTYEQYF
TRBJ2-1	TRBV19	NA	CASTSGWASDLYNEQFF
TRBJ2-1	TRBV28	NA	CAIRPGSSYNEQFF
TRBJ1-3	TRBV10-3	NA	CAISEGRSSGNTIYF
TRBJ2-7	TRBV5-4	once	CASSLASGRKGEQYF
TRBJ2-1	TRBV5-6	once	CASSPAGGGGNEQFF
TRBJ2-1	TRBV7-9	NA	CASSYPPTSGYNEQFF
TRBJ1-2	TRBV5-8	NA	CASSGWDTLTYGYTF
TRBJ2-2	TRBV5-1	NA	CASRASGGLNTGELFF
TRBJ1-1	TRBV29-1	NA	CSGGTANTEAFF
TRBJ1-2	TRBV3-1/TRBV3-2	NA	CASSQATGPGGYTF
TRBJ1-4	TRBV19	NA	CASSNPYGGTNEKLFF
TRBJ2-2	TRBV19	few	CASSIGTTGAGELFF
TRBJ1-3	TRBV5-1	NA	CASSSDSTSGNTIYF
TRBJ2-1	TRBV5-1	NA	CASSLGQGGNEQFF
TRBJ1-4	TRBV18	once	CASSRQQGVANEKLFF
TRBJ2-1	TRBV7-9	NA	CASSPPRETYNEQFF
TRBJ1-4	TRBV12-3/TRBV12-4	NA	CASSSLDRPLFF
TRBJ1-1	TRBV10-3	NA	CAISWTGSETEAFF
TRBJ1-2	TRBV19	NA	CASSIDPGTPYGYTF
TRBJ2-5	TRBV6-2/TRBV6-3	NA	CASSWDRGQETQYF
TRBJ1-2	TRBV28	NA	CASTPGQPNYGYTF
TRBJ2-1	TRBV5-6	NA	CASSSSGLAHNEQFF
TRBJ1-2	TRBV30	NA	CAWSPGTGGGDGYTF
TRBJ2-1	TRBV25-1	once	CASSGRQRTLYNEQFF
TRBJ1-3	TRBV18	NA	CASSTGTGAGNTIYF